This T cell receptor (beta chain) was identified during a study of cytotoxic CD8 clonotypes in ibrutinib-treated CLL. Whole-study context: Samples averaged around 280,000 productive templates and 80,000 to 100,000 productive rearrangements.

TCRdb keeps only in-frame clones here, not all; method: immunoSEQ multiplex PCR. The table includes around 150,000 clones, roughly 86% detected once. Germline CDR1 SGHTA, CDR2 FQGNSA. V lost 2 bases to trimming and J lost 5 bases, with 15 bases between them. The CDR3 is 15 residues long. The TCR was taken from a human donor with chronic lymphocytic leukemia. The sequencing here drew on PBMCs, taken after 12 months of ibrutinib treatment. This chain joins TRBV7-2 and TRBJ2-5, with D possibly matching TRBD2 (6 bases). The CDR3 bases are TGTGCCAGCAGCTTAATTACAACTAGCAGGGAGACCCAGTACTTC. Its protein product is CASSLITTSRETQYF.